These T cell receptor beta chains were read from a single sample in a study of cytomegalovirus exposure and HLA in healthy donors. Clones were read by immunoSEQ multiplex PCR, and TCRdb kept only the in-frame ones, dropping some. This table has roughly 120,000 clones, about nine tenths appearing once. The source material was PBMCs. These receptors came from a woman aged 18-35 years in good health and CMV-seronegative. Both conserved end residues are part of each CDR3.

j_call cdr3_length v_call cdr3_aa
TRBJ1-4 16 TRBV2 CASSVVPYRAGLPLFF
TRBJ2-7 13 TRBV30 CAWGSGTVNEQYF
TRBJ1-2 11 TRBV28 CASSWTDGYTF
TRBJ2-1 15 TRBV7-3 CASSSHGTRISEQFF
TRBJ2-3 11 TRBV2 CASSDADTQYF
TRBJ1-1 13 TRBV5-1 CASSLLTNTEAFF
TRBJ2-7 16 TRBV2 CASTGTGGFVNYEQYF
TRBJ2-7 14 TRBV6-5 CASSYLTGLGEQYF
TRBJ1-5 14 TRBV28 CASSLTGQWQPQHF
TRBJ1-2 14 TRBV19 CASRPFRDTSGYTF
TRBJ2-7 15 TRBV7-3 CASSLGSGPSYEQYF
TRBJ2-7 13 TRBV7-2 CASSLAGGHEQYF
TRBJ1-1 16 TRBV7-2 CASSLQPRVANTEAFF
TRBJ1-2 14 TRBV5-5 CASQRGQGDYGYTF
TRBJ1-2 14 TRBV7-2 CASSAQRGTGGYTF
TRBJ1-4 14 TRBV29-1 CSVESRDSQEKLFF
TRBJ2-2 16 TRBV5-6 CASREWTSGNTGELFF
TRBJ1-1 14 TRBV28 CASSLPGQGKRAFF
TRBJ1-1 16 TRBV7-6 CASSLSSRALNTEAFF
TRBJ2-7 12 TRBV5-4 CASSLGGFEQYF
TRBJ1-1 15 TRBV7-2 CASSFRLGGITEAFF
TRBJ1-5 15 TRBV5-1 CASSLGSGSNQPQHF
TRBJ1-3 14 TRBV2 CASAPDRSGNTIYF
TRBJ1-2 15 TRBV7-9 CASSSDTHQGRGYTF
TRBJ2-3 15 TRBV4-2 CASSLGQTSTDTQYF
TRBJ2-1 16 TRBV5-1 CASRELPGLANNEQFF
TRBJ2-1 11 TRBV30 CAWSVLDEQFF